These T cell receptor beta chains were read from a single sample in a study of regulatory T cells in long-lasting Graves disease. In TCRdb, the multiplex PCR reads were re-called with MiXCR into one record per CDR3 protein. The sample lists 350,000 to 400,000 distinct CDR3 sequences, around 15% seen once, with around 20% in the top ten. These sequences were also reported in another study, on T cells in Graves' hyperthyroidism and ophthalmopathy.

The starting material was peripheral blood mononuclear cells (PBMCs), obtained at new diagnosis, from a patient treated with antithyroid drugs. These receptor sequences come from a woman younger than 30 with Graves disease. CDR3s include the opening cysteine and the closing phenylalanine or tryptophan. A D gene is named only where the DNA matches it firmly. The listing skips clone size in some rows; elsewhere it reads once, few, many or a size class.

TRBJ2-7,TRBV28,few,NA,TGTGCCAGCAGTCTTCCTTCAAATAGGACCCCTAGAAGGGAGCAGTACTTC,CASSLPSNRTPRREQYF
TRBJ2-7,TRBV9,few,TRBD1,TGTGCCAGCAGCGTAGCCCCGGGACAGGGGATCTACGAGCAGTACTTC,CASSVAPGQGIYEQYF
TRBJ1-1,TRBV6-1,many,NA,TGTGCCAGCAGCTTCCGCGTCCCCCCTGGGTCGGGCACTGAAGCTTTCTTT,CASSFRVPPGSGTEAFF
TRBJ2-7,TRBV6-2/TRBV6-3,many,NA,TGTGCCAGCAGTTACTCATCCGGCGGGCACTACGAGCAGTACTTC,CASSYSSGGHYEQYF
TRBJ1-1,TRBV5-5,few,NA,TGTGCCAGCAGCTTGCTGGCAGCCGAAGCTTTCTTT,CASSLLAAEAFF
TRBJ2-1,TRBV3-1,many,NA,TGTGCCAGCAGCCCCCGGGGCAGCTCCTACAATGAGCAGTTCTTC,CASSPRGSSYNEQFF
TRBJ1-3,TRBV12-3/TRBV12-4,many,TRBD1,TGTGCCAGCAGTTTTGGAGGGAGGGGGCAAGGAAACACCATATATTTT,CASSFGGRGQGNTIYF
TRBJ2-1,TRBV7-9,many,TRBD1,TGTGCCAGCAGCCCTCTTCAGGCGGGGACAGGGAGTGAGCAGTTCTTC,CASSPLQAGTGSEQFF
TRBJ2-5,TRBV18,few,NA,TGTGCCAGCTCACCATCAAAAGAGACCCAGTACTTC,CASSPSKETQYF
TRBJ2-3,TRBV11-2,many,NA,TGTGCCAGCAGCATGACAGGGCGGGGGGTTGATACGCAGTATTTT,CASSMTGRGVDTQYF
TRBJ2-3,TRBV30,NA,TRBD1,TGTGCCTGGGCCACAGGGGGAAGCACAGGTACGCAGTATTTT,CAWATGGSTGTQYF
TRBJ2-7,TRBV2,many,TRBD2,TGTGCCAGCAGTTCGGGGGGGCAATCCTACGAGCAGTACTTC,CASSSGGQSYEQYF
TRBJ1-2,TRBV5-1,few,NA,TGCGCCAGCAGCTTGTCGGGAGCCGGAGGCTATGGCTACACCTTC,CASSLSGAGGYGYTF
TRBJ1-2,TRBV9,few,NA,TGTGCCAGCAGCGGCCCACAGGATGGCTACACCTTC,CASSGPQDGYTF
TRBJ2-1,TRBV18,many,NA,TGTGCCAGCTCACCCGGTTCTCATGAGCAGTTCTTC,CASSPGSHEQFF
TRBJ2-3,TRBV12-3/TRBV12-4,many,TRBD2,TGTGCCAGCAGTCCGAACTGGCTAGCGGGAGAGGCAGATACGCAGTATTTT,CASSPNWLAGEADTQYF
TRBJ2-4,TRBV28,few,TRBD2,TGTGCCAGCAGTTTAACTAGCGGGAGGGCCTCTAATAGTAACATTCAGTACTTC,CASSLTSGRASNSNIQYF
TRBJ2-6,TRBV13,NA,TRBD1,TGTGCCAGCAGCTCCCGGGACAGGGGGCGCCTCGGGGCCAACGTCCTGACTTTC,CASSSRDRGRLGANVLTF
TRBJ1-1,TRBV6-1,few,NA,TGTGCCAGCAGTAGACCACAGGGACCAGCTTTCTTT,CASSRPQGPAFF
TRBJ1-2,TRBV6-1,many,NA,TGTGCCAGCACCCTATCTTTTGCTAACTATGGCTACACCTTC,CASTLSFANYGYTF
TRBJ1-2,TRBV16,many,TRBD1,TGTGCCAGCAGCCCCACGGACAGGGTCGTATCAAACTATGGCTACACCTTC,CASSPTDRVVSNYGYTF
TRBJ2-3,TRBV28,NA,NA,TGTGCCAGCAGTTCCCAGGGAGGAGAAACAGATACGCAGTATTTT,CASSSQGGETDTQYF
TRBJ1-3,TRBV3-1,many,NA,TGTGCCAGCAGCCAAGGGTTTGGAGGGAGCTCTGGAAACACCATATATTTT,CASSQGFGGSSGNTIYF
TRBJ2-1,TRBV20-1,many,NA,TGCAGTGCCCAGAGGGGCCCACCTCGGCAGTTCTTC,CSAQRGPPRQFF
TRBJ2-1,TRBV20-1,few,NA,TGCAGTGTTAAGGAACTTTCCGCCTACAATGAGCAGTTCTTC,CSVKELSAYNEQFF
TRBJ2-3,TRBV30,many,NA,TGTGCCTGGAACAGGGCGGGTAGCACAGATACGCAGTATTTT,CAWNRAGSTDTQYF
TRBJ2-6,TRBV6-9,few,TRBD2,TGTGCCAGCAGTTTCCAACTAGCGGGGACCTCTGGGGCCAACGTCCTGACTTTC,CASSFQLAGTSGANVLTF
TRBJ2-2,TRBV27,many,TRBD2,TGTGCCAGCTCCTCTAGCGGGACGGGCACCGGGGAGCTGTTTTTT,CASSSSGTGTGELFF
TRBJ1-1,TRBV10-3,many,TRBD1,TGTGCCATCAGGAAACAGGGGGCTCTTAACACTGAAGCTTTCTTT,CAIRKQGALNTEAFF
TRBJ2-7,TRBV5-1,many,TRBD2,TGCGCCAGCAGCTTCCCTCCAGCGGGAGAATGGTCCTACGAGCAGTACTTC,CASSFPPAGEWSYEQYF
TRBJ1-4,TRBV4-1,few,TRBD1,TGCGCCAGCAGCCAAGGAACAGGGGAGACAACTAATGAAAAACTGTTTTTT,CASSQGTGETTNEKLFF
TRBJ2-3,TRBV9,NA,NA,TGTGCCAGCAGCGTGGGGCGGGCAAGCACAGATACGCAGTATTTT,CASSVGRASTDTQYF
TRBJ2-7,TRBV10-3,many,TRBD2,TGTGCCATCAGTGCTTCTAGCGGGAGTTCCTACGAGCAGTACTTC,CAISASSGSSYEQYF
TRBJ2-7,TRBV27,few,NA,TGTGCCAGCAGTTCCAAGGTTGTGGCAGGGGAGAGCTACGAGCAGTACTTC,CASSSKVVAGESYEQYF
TRBJ2-7,TRBV20-1,many,NA,TGCAGTGCTAGAGTATTTGTTCAGGGAACTTACTACGAGCAGTACTTC,CSARVFVQGTYYEQYF
TRBJ2-2,TRBV9,NA,NA,TGTGCCAGCAGCCCGAGAGGGGTGGGACGGGAGCTGTTTTTT,CASSPRGVGRELFF
TRBJ2-7,TRBV11-2,many,NA,TGTGCCAGCAGCTTAGATCGTCAGGAGATCTCCTACGAGCAGTACTTC,CASSLDRQEISYEQYF